A single sample is the source of the 27 T cell receptor beta chains below, sequenced in a study of blood T cell repertoires in COVID-19. Profiled with immunoSEQ multiplex PCR; TCRdb holds only in-frame clones, not every one. Of a few hundred thousand clones in the sample, about 92% were seen once. Sequencing was done on a sample of PBMCs or T cells enriched from blood (not recorded which). The receptors derive from a woman aged 25 to 45 who had recovered from COVID-19.

The chain uses TRBV7-2 and TRBJ2-3; 10 bases line up with TRBD2. In germline, CDR1 is SGHTA, CDR2 FQGNSA. Unmatched junction bases numbered 5, after V lost 1 base and J lost 4 bases. The CDR3 loop spans 16 amino acids. The CDR3 DNA reads as TGTGCCAGCAGCTTAGGCGCTAGCGGGAGATCAGATACGCAGTATTTT. Its protein is CASSLGASGRSDTQYF. The complete variable domain, with remaining parts taken from reference TRBV7-2 and TRBJ2-3, reads GAGVSQSPSNKVTEKGKDVELRCDPISGHTALYWYRQSLGQGLEFLIYFQGNSAPDKSGLPSDRFSAERTGGSVSTLTIQRTQQEDSAVYLCASSLGASGRSDTQYFGPGTRLTVL.

The chain uses TRBV5-1 and TRBJ2-5; 9 bases are a match to TRBD1. The V gene end was trimmed by 4 bases and the J gene end by 6 bases; junction bases not matched to a gene: 7. Per the germline V gene, CDR1 is SGHRS and CDR2 is YFSETQ. The CDR3 covers 14 residues. DNA for the CDR3: TGCGCCAGCAGCCCGACAGGGGGGTTAAAGACCCAGTACTTC. Amino acid sequence: CASSPTGGLKTQYF.

Concerning this clone: Sequence at one end of the junction differs from germline and may be a read error. The rearrangement links TRBV2 to TRBJ1-1; 10 bases are a match to TRBD1. Germline V lookup: CDR1 SNHLY, CDR2 FYNNEI. The CDR3 has 15 amino acids. The CDR3: CASTLAPGQGTAAFF. CDR3 coding DNA: TGTGCCAGCACTCTTGCACCGGGACAGGGGACTGCAGCTTTCTTT.

This clone showed up just once. The rearrangement uses TRBV5-1 and TRBJ1-2; no firm D call. The CDR3 runs 14 residues. V was clipped by 0 bases and J by 4 bases, with 10 bases between them. CDR1 is SGHRS, CDR2 YFSETQ, per germline. The CDR3 bases are TGCGCCAGCAGCTTGGGTACAGCACTCTATGGCTACACCTTC. Translated: CASSLGTALYGYTF.

V usage is TRBV28 and J usage is TRBJ2-5; 10 nucleotides match TRBD2. In germline, CDR1 is MDHEN, CDR2 SYDVKM. V was pared by 3 bases and J by 2 bases, with 6 bases of the junction left unmatched. This CDR3 is 16 amino acids long. The CDR3 protein is CASSFDRTSGQETQYF. For the CDR3, the DNA is TGTGCCAGCAGTTTTGATAGGACTAGCGGACAAGAGACCCAGTACTTC.

The gene calls are TRBV9 and TRBJ2-5; TRBD1 matches 7 bases. This CDR3 is built from 15 residues. In germline, CDR1 is SGDLS, CDR2 YYNGEE. Trimming at V came to 4 bases and at J to 4 bases, leaving 10 bases not matched to a gene. This CDR3 reads CASSKTTGLAETQYF. DNA for the CDR3: TGTGCCAGCAGCAAGACGACAGGGTTGGCAGAGACCCAGTACTTC.

V and J are TRBV28 and TRBJ1-4; 7 nucleotides align to TRBD1. Germline-derived CDR1 and CDR2 are MDHEN and SYDVKM. The CDR3 covers 15 residues. The V segment lost 6 bases and the J segment 8 bases; nucleotides outside the gene matches: 12. In DNA, the CDR3 is TGTGCCAGCAGACACCCGACAGGGCTGGAAGAAAAACTGTTTTTT. It specifies CASRHPTGLEEKLFF.

V gene TRBV15 combines with J gene TRBJ1-4; D gene uncertain. CDR1 and CDR2 from the germline V gene are LNHNV and YYDKDF (reference sequence). This CDR3 has 14 amino acids. V gave up 2 bases and J gave up 5 bases, with 9 bases separating them. The CDR3 region has the DNA TGTGCCACCAGCAGAATATACAACAATGAAAAACTGTTTTTT. Its protein product is CATSRIYNNEKLFF. The complete variable domain, with remaining parts taken from reference TRBV15 and TRBJ1-4, reads DAMVIQNPRYQVTQFGKPVTLSCSQTLNHNVMYWYQQKSSQAPKLLFHYYDKDFNNEADTPDNFQSRRPNTSFCFLDIRSPGLGDTAMYLCATSRIYNNEKLFFGSGTQLSVL.

The chain links TRBV30 to TRBJ2-1; 11 positions match TRBD2. This CDR3 region has 15 residues. Germline loops: CDR1 GTSNPN, CDR2 SVGIG (reference sequence). V trimming: 1 base; J trimming: 4 bases; junction bases outside the gene matches: 3. This CDR3 reads CAWSALAGGYNEQFF. CDR3 bases: TGTGCCTGGAGTGCCCTAGCGGGGGGATACAATGAGCAGTTCTTC.

This chain uses TRBV12-3 or TRBV12-4 with TRBJ2-1; D possibly corresponds to TRBD1 (6 bases). This CDR3 is built from 11 residues. Trimming took off 4 bases at V and 8 bases at J, with 6 bases between the two ends. The CDR3 spells CASSSGDEQFF. CDR3 in DNA: TGTGCCAGCAGTTCAGGGGATGAGCAGTTCTTC.

The chain links TRBV5-8 to TRBJ1-5; D possibly corresponds to TRBD1 (5 bases). V was trimmed by 2 bases and J by 5 bases, leaving 11 bases between them. The CDR3 covers 14 residues. CDR1 is SGHTS and CDR2 is YDEGEE in the germline V gene. CDR3 DNA sequence: TGTGCCAGCAGCTTTAAACAGGCCCATCAGCCCCAGCATTTT. It is translated as CASSFKQAHQPQHF.

The CDR3 nucleotides are TGTGCCAGCAGCCACTCCGGGACTCACAATGAGCAGTTCTTC. It is translated as CASSHSGTHNEQFF. This chain joins TRBV6-2 or TRBV6-3 and TRBJ2-1; TRBD2 might be the D (6 bases). CDR1 and CDR2 from the germline V gene are MNHEY and SVGEGT. Between the trimmed V and J ends, which lost 6 bases and 5 bases, there was a span of 14 bases. There are 14 residues in the CDR3.

The chain is built from TRBV6-5 and TRBJ2-7; D may be TRBD1 (5 bases). V was clipped by 6 bases and J by 4 bases, with 19 bases between them. CDR3 length: 15 amino acids. Germline V CDR1 and CDR2: MNHEY, SVGAGI. The DNA for the CDR3 is TGTGCCAGCAGCTACCAGGTGGCAGGGTGGTACGAGCAGTACTTC. It is translated as CASSYQVAGWYEQYF.

DNA of the CDR3: TGCGCCAGCAGCTTGGCGGTAGCGGGACCCCAAGAGACCCAGTACTTC. The encoded protein is CASSLAVAGPQETQYF. The J gene is TRBJ2-5, the V gene TRBV5-1; 8 bases fit TRBD2. The CDR3 covers 16 residues. V lost 0 bases to trimming and J lost 1 base; unmatched junction nucleotides: 5. Germline V gene lookup returns CDR1 SGHRS and CDR2 YFSETQ.

In its sample, this clone was seen once. This chain connects TRBV6-5 to TRBJ1-1; the D gene is possibly TRBD1 (5 bases). Germline V CDR1 and CDR2: MNHEY, SVGAGI. The germline V and J ends were trimmed by 0 bases and 4 bases, with 12 bases remaining between them. This CDR3 region has 15 residues. Here the CDR3 reads CASSYSGGIATEAFF. DNA for the CDR3: TGTGCCAGCAGTTACTCGGGGGGGATCGCCACTGAAGCTTTCTTT.

This clone was detected only once. The rearrangement uses TRBV18 and TRBJ2-7, with TRBD1 matching 7 bases. The V segment lost 4 bases and the J segment 4 bases; nucleotides outside the gene matches: 7. Germline V gene data show CDR1 as KGHSH and CDR2 as LQKENI. CDR3 length: 14 amino acids. CDR3 amino acids: CASSRTGTAYEQYF. For the CDR3, the DNA is TGTGCCAGCTCACGAACAGGGACAGCGTACGAGCAGTACTTC.

The rearrangement joins TRBV5-4 to TRBJ2-7; 9 bases agree with TRBD2. The V gene end was trimmed by 7 bases and the J gene end by 1 base; junction bases not matched to a gene: 6. Germline lookup yields CDR1 SGHNT and CDR2 YYREEE (reference sequence). The CDR3 is 14 amino acids. This CDR3 is CASRAGLASYEQYF. CDR3 nucleotides: TGTGCCAGCCGGGCGGGACTAGCTTCCTACGAGCAGTACTTC.

The chain joins TRBV3-1 (or the pseudogene TRBV3-2) to TRBJ2-1; TRBD1 is a possible D gene (6 bases). Germline values: CDR1 LGHDT, CDR2 YNNKEL (reference sequence). This CDR3 spans 14 amino acids. V lost 5 bases and J 0 bases, leaving 8 bases between the germline ends. DNA of the CDR3: TGTGCCAGCAGCGGGGGCAGCTCCTACAATGAGCAGTTCTTC. Protein: CASSGGSSYNEQFF.

The rearrangement joins TRBV6-5 to TRBJ2-7; 7 bases are shared with TRBD2. CDR3 length: 11 residues. Germline V gene data show CDR1 as MNHEY and CDR2 as SVGAGI. J gave up 7 bases and V 8 bases, and 5 bases lay outside the gene matches. In DNA, the CDR3 is TGTGCCAGCGGCCAGGGAGGGGAGCAGTACTTC. Protein product: CASGQGGEQYF.

The chain combines TRBV7-3 with TRBJ2-2; 9 bases match TRBD1. CDR3 length: 15 residues. V lost 0 bases to trimming and J lost 5 bases; unmatched junction nucleotides: 1. Per germline, CDR1 SGHTA and CDR2 FQGTGA. The CDR3 loop reads CASSLTTGGTGELFF. The CDR3 region has the DNA TGTGCCAGCAGCTTAACGACAGGGGGGACCGGGGAGCTGTTTTTT.

V and J are TRBV7-3 and TRBJ1-1; no reliable D call. The CDR3 runs to 11 residues. The V end was cut by 6 bases, the J end by 8 bases, with 10 bases between. Germline loops: CDR1 SGHTA, CDR2 FQGTGA. CDR3: CASREATEAFF. In DNA form, the CDR3 reads TGTGCCAGCAGAGAGGCCACGGAAGCTTTCTTT.

This chain connects TRBV2 to TRBJ2-1, with D hard to call. In germline, CDR1 is SNHLY, CDR2 FYNNEI. V shed 4 bases and J shed 5 bases, with 12 bases lying between them. The CDR3 covers 14 residues. The CDR3 bases are TGTGCCAGCAGTGGTCGGAGCAAGAACAATGAGCAGTTCTTC. It translates to CASSGRSKNNEQFF.

J is TRBJ1-1 and V is TRBV28, with 7 bases identical to TRBD1. Germline V gene lookup returns CDR1 MDHEN and CDR2 SYDVKM. The CDR3 is 12 residues long. V shed 7 bases, J shed 10 bases, and the junction held 9 bases outside the gene matches. In DNA form, the CDR3 reads TGTGCCAGCACCGCGGGAGGGGACAGAGCTTTCTTT. Its translation is CASTAGGDRAFF.

The chain carries TRBV11-1 and TRBJ2-1; 7 bases fit TRBD2. Germline lookup yields CDR1 SGHAT and CDR2 FQDESV (reference sequence). The CDR3 runs 15 residues. V dropped 5 bases and J dropped 0; count of bases not matched to a gene: 4. The CDR3 loop is CASSQAGSSYNEQFF. The CDR3 DNA reads as TGTGCCAGCAGCCAAGCGGGGAGCTCCTACAATGAGCAGTTCTTC.

The chain uses TRBV9 and TRBJ2-2; perhaps TRBD2 as D (6 bases). V lost 7 bases, J lost 4 bases, and 11 bases lay in between. The CDR3 has 13 amino acids. The germline V gene encodes CDR1 SGDLS and CDR2 YYNGEE. CDR3 in DNA: TGTGCCAGCCGGTTGGGGGGCACCGGGGAGCTGTTTTTT. It yields the protein CASRLGGTGELFF.

This chain uses TRBV28 with TRBJ1-4, with 9 bases that match TRBD1. V lost 3 bases to trimming and J lost 8 bases; unmatched junction nucleotides: 16. The CDR3 covers 18 residues. CDR1 MDHEN and CDR2 SYDVKM come from the germline V gene. The CDR3 here is CASSFPEGGQGGVEKLFF. As DNA, the CDR3 is TGTGCCAGCAGTTTCCCCGAGGGGGGACAGGGTGGAGTCGAAAAACTGTTTTTT. Looking up the rest from reference TRBV28 and TRBJ1-4 gives the full variable domain: DVKVTQSSRYLVKRTGEKVFLECVQDMDHENMFWYRQDPGLGLRLIYFSYDVKMKEKGDIPEGYSVSREKKERFSLILESASTNQTSMYLCASSFPEGGQGGVEKLFFGSGTQLSVL.

The chain carries TRBV7-2 and TRBJ2-7; D may be TRBD2 (5 bases). V was cut by 5 bases and J by 0 bases, with 14 bases left in between. The CDR3 spans 15 residues. Germline V gives CDR1 SGHTA, CDR2 FQGNSA. The CDR3 reads CASSPYPGISYEQYF. The CDR3 region has the DNA TGTGCCAGCAGCCCCTACCCGGGAATCTCCTACGAGCAGTACTTC.